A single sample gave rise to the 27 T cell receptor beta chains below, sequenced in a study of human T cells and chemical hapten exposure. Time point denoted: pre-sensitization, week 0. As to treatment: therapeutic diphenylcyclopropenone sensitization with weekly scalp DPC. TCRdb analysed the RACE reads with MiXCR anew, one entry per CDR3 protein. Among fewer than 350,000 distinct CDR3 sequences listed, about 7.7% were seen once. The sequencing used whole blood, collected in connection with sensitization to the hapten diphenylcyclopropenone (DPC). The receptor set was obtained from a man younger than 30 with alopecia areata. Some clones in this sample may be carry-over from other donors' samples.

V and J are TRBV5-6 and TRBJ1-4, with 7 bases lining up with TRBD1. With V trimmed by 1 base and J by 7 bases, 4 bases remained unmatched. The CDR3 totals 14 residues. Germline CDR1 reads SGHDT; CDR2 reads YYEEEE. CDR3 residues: CASSLRGLIEKLFF. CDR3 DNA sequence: TGTGCCAGCAGCTTGAGGGGGCTGATTGAAAAACTGTTTTTT.

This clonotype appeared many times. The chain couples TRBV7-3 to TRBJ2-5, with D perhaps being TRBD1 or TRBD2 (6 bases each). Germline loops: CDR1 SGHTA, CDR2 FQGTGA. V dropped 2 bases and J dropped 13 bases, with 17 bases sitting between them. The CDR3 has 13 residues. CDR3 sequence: CASSLGVRGPRYF. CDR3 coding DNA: TGTGCCAGCAGCTTAGGGGTCCGGGGGCCCCGGTACTTC. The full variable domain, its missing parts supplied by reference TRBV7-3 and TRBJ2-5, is GAGVSQTPSNKVTEKGKYVELRCDPISGHTALYWYRQSLGQGPEFLIYFQGTGAADDSGLPNDRFFAVRPEGSVSTLKIQRTERGDSAVYLCASSLGVRGPRYFGPGTRLLVL.

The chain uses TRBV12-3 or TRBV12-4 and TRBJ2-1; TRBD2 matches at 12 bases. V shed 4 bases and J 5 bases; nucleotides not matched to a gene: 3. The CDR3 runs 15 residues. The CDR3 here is CASSSSGGAHNEQFF. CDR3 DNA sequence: TGTGCCAGCAGTTCTAGCGGGGGGGCCCACAATGAGCAGTTCTTC.

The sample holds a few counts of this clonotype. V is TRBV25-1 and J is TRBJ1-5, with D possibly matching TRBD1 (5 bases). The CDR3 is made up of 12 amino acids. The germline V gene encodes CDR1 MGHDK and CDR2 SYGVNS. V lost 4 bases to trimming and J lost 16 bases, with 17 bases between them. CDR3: CASSAHDSRRHF. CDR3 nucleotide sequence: TGTGCCAGCAGTGCCCACGACAGTCGGAGACATTTT.

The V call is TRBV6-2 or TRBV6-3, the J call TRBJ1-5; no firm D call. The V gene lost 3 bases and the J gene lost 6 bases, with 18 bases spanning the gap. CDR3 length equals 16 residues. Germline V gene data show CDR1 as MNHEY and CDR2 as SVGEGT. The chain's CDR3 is CASSYQVPTNSQPQHF. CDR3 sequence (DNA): TGTGCCAGCAGTTATCAAGTCCCGACCAACAGTCAGCCCCAGCATTTT.

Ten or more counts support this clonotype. The chain's CDR3 is CASSESFSYEQYF. The CDR3 nucleotides read TGCGCCAGCAGTGAGTCCTTCTCCTACGAGCAGTACTTC. V is TRBV10-2 and J is TRBJ2-7, with unresolved D. This CDR3 has 13 amino acids. The V gene's germline CDR1 is WSHSY and CDR2 SAAADI. V was pared by 0 bases and J by 0 bases, with 3 bases between.

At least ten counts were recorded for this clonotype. The CDR3 DNA follows: TGTGCCAGCAGCTCACAGGGGCCGGGAGGGACTGAAGCTTTCTTT. Its translation: CASSSQGPGGTEAFF. V and J are TRBV21-1 and TRBJ1-1. TRBV21-1 corresponds to a pseudogene. CDR3 length: 15 residues.

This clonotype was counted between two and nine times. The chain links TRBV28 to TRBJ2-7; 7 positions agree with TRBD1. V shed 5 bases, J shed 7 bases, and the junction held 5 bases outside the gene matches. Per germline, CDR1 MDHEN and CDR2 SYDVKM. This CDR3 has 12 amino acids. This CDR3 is CASSRDSKEQYF. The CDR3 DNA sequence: TGTGCCAGCAGTAGGGACAGTAAAGAGCAGTACTTC.

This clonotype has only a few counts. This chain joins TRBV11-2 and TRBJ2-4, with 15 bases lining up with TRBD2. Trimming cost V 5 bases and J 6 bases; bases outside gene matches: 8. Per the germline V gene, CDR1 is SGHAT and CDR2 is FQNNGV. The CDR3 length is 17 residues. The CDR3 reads CASSPPGLAGGGNIQYF. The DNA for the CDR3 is TGTGCCAGCAGCCCACCGGGACTAGCGGGGGGCGGAAACATTCAGTACTTC.

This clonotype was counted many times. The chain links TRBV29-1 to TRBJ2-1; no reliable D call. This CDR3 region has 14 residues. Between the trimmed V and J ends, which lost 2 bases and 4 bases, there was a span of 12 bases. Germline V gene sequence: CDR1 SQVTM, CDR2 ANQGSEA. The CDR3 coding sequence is TGCAGCGTTGAAAGGGCCGACCGGTACAATGAGCAGTTCTTC. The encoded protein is CSVERADRYNEQFF.

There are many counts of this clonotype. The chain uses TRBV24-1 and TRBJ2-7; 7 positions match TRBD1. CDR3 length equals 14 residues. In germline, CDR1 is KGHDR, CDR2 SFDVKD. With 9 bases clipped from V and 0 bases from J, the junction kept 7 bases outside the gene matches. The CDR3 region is CATSGQPDSYEQYF. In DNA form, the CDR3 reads TGTGCCACCTCGGGACAGCCAGACTCCTACGAGCAGTACTTC.

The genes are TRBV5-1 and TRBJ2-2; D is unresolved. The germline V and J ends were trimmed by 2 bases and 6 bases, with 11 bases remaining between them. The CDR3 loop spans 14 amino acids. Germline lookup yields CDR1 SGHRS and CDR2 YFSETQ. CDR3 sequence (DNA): TGCGCCAGCAGCTTCTCAGCAAGGGCCGGGGAGCTGTTTTTT. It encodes CASSFSARAGELFF.

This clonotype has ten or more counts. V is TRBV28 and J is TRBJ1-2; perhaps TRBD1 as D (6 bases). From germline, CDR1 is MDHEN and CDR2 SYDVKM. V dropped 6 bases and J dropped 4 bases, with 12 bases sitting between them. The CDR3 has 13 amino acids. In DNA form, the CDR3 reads TGTGCCAGCAGGAAACAGGGTACCTATGGCTACACCTTC. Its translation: CASRKQGTYGYTF.

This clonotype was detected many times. CDR3 sequence reads: CASSQEIPLWTNEKLFF. DNA for the CDR3: TGCGCCAGCAGCCAAGAGATCCCCCTATGGACTAATGAAAAACTGTTTTTT. This chain uses TRBV4-1 with TRBJ1-4; D ambiguous. The length of the CDR3 is 17 residues. CDR1 is MGHRA and CDR2 is YSYEKL in the germline V gene. V was cut by 0 bases and J by 2 bases, with 13 bases left in between.

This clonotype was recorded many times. The DNA of the CDR3 is TGCGCCAGCAGCTCCGACACGGGCACTGAAGCTTTCTTT. Amino acid sequence: CASSSDTGTEAFF. The chain is built from TRBV5-1 and TRBJ1-1; no firm D call. The V gene's germline CDR1 is SGHRS and CDR2 YFSETQ. The CDR3 is made up of 13 amino acids. With 3 bases removed from V and 4 bases from J, the gap between germline ends came to 10 bases.

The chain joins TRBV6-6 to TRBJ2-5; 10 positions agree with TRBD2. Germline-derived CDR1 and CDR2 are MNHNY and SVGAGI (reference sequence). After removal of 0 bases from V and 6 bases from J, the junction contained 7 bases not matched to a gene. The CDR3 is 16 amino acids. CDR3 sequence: CASSYSISGGAKTQYF. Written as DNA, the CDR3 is TGTGCCAGCAGTTACTCGATCAGCGGGGGGGCAAAGACCCAGTACTTC.

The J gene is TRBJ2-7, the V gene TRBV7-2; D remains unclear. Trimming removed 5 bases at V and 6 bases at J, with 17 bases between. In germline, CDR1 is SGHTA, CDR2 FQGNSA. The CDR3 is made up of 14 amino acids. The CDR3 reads CASSLVDSPGEQYF. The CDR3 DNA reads TGTGCCAGCAGCCTAGTTGACTCGCCGGGCGAGCAGTACTTC.

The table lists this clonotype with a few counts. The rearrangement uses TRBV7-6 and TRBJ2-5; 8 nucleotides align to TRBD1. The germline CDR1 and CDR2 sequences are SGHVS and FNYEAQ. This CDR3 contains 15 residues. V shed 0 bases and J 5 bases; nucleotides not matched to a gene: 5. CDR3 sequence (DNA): TGTGCCAGCAGCTTAGCCAAGGACAGGGCGGAGACCCAGTACTTC. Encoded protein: CASSLAKDRAETQYF.

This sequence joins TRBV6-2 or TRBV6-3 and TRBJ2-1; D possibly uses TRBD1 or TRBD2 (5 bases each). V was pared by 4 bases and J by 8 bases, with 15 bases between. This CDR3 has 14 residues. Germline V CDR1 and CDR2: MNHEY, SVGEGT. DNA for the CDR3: TGTGCCAGCAGTTCCCGGGACCCCATAGATGAGCAGTTCTTC. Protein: CASSSRDPIDEQFF.

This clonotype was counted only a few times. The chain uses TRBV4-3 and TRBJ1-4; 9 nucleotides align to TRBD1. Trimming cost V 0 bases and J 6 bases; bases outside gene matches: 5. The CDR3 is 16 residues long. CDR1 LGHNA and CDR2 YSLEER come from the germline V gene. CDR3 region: CASSQEPGTGYEKLFF. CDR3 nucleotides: TGCGCCAGCAGCCAAGAGCCTGGGACAGGGTATGAAAAACTGTTTTTT.

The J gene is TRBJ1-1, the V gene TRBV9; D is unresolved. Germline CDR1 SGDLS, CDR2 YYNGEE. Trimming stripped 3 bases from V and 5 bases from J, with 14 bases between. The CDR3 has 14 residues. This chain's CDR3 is CASSASAAGTEAFF. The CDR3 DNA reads TGTGCCAGCAGCGCCTCTGCAGCCGGGACTGAAGCTTTCTTT.

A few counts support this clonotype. In nucleotides, the CDR3 is TGTGCCAGCAGGACGCTCGAGACAGGGAAATACGAGCAGTACTTC. It yields the protein CASRTLETGKYEQYF. V is TRBV28 and J is TRBJ2-7; 7 nucleotides agree with TRBD1. The CDR3 loop spans 15 amino acids. Germline V gene lookup returns CDR1 MDHEN and CDR2 SYDVKM. With V trimmed by 6 bases and J by 4 bases, 12 bases remained unmatched.

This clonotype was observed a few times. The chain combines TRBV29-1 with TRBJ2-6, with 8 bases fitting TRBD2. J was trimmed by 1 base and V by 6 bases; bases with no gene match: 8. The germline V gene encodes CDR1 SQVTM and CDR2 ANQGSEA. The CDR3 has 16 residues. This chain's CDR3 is CSVRGGSLSGANVLTF. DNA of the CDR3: TGCAGCGTCCGGGGGGGATCCCTTTCTGGGGCCAACGTCCTGACTTTC.

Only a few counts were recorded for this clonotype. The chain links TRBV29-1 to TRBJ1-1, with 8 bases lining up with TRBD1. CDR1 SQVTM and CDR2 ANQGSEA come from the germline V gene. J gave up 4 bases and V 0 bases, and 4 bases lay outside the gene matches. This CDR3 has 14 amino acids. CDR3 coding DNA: TGCAGCGTTGAAGAGGGGACAGGTGGCACTGAAGCTTTCTTT. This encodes CSVEEGTGGTEAFF.

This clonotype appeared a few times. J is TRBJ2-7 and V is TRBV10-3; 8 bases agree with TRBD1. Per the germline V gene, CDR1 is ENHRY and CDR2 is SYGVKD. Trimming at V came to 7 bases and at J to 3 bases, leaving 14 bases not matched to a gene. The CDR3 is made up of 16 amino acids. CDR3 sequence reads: CAINRTGTQGHYEQYV. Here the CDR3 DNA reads TGTGCCATCAACCGGACAGGGACCCAAGGGCACTACGAGCAGTACGTC.

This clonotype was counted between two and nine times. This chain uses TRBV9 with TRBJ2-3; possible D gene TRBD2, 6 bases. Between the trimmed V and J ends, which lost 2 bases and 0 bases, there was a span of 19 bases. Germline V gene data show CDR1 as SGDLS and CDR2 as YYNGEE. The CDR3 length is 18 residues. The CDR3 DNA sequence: TGTGCCAGCAGCGTCTACGGGGGACGGAGCAAGAGCACAGATACGCAGTATTTT. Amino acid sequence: CASSVYGGRSKSTDTQYF.

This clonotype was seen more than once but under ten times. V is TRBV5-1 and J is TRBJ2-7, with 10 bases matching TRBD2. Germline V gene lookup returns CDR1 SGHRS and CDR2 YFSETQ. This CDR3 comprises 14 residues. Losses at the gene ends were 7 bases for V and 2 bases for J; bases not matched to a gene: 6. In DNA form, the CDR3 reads TGCGCCAGCTCCCTAACTAGCGGGGCCTACGAGCAGTACTTC. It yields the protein CASSLTSGAYEQYF.